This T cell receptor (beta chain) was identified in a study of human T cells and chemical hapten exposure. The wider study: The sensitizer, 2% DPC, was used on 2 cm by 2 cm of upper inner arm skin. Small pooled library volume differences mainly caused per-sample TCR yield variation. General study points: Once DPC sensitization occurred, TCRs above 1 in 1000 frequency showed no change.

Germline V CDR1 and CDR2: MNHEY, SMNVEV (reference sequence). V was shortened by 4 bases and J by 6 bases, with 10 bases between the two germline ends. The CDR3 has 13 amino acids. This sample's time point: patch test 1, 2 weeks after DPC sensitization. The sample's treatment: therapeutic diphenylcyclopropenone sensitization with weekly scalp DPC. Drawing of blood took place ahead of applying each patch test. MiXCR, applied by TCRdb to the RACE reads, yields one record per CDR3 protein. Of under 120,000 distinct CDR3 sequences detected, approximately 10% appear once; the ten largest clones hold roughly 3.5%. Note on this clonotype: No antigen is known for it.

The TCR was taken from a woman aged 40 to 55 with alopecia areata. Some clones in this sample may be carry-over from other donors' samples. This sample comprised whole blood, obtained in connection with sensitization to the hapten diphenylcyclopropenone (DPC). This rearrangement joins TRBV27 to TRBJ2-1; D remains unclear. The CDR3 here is CASSWPGGNEQFF. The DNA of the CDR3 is TGTGCCAGCAGTTGGCCTGGCGGCAATGAGCAGTTCTTC.